The 6 T cell receptor beta chains reported below all come from one sample, sequenced in a study of T-cell memory formation after mild COVID-19. In TCRdb, the 5' RACE reads were re-called with MiXCR into one record per CDR3 protein. Of a few hundred thousand distinct CDR3 sequences listed, around 14% were seen once; the top ten hold roughly a fifth. Sequenced sample: PBMCs or a T cell subset sorted from them (not recorded which). The source is a man younger than 35 who had mild COVID-19 (a few samples of this study predate the infection). Cell type and time point are not known.

This sequence joins TRBV12-3 or TRBV12-4 and TRBJ2-7; D is unresolved. CDR3 length: 12 residues. V lost 7 bases to trimming and J lost 6 bases, with 13 bases between them. The CDR3 loop reads CASTSSAIEQYF. CDR3 DNA: TGTGCCAGCACTTCCTCGGCGATCGAGCAGTACTTC.

The rearrangement joins TRBV7-2 to TRBJ2-5, with D perhaps being TRBD1 or TRBD2 (5 bases each). Germline V gene sequence: CDR1 SGHTA, CDR2 FQGNSA. V was trimmed by 5 bases and J by 9 bases, leaving 10 bases between them. This CDR3 has 11 amino acids. The DNA of the CDR3 is TGTGCCAGCAGCGTATTGGGGGCCCAGTACTTC. Amino acids: CASSVLGAQYF.

This clonotype was found a few times. This chain links TRBV20-1 with TRBJ2-5; 8 bases match TRBD1. The V gene end was trimmed by 4 bases and the J gene end by 5 bases; junction bases not matched to a gene: 6. Germline-derived CDR1 and CDR2 are DFQATT and SNEGSKA (reference sequence). The CDR3 loop spans 13 amino acids. The CDR3 protein is CSATRTGLETQYF. Written as DNA, the CDR3 is TGCAGTGCTACCCGGACAGGGCTTGAGACCCAGTACTTC.

The chain uses TRBV20-1 and TRBJ2-7; possible D gene TRBD2, 7 bases. CDR1 is DFQATT and CDR2 is SNEGSKA in the germline V gene (reference sequence). The CDR3 extends over 13 amino acids. With 8 bases removed from V and 2 bases from J, the gap between germline ends came to 16 bases. The CDR3 sequence: CSFEGGATYEQYV. The CDR3 DNA reads TGCAGTTTCGAAGGGGGGGCTACCTACGAGCAGTACGTC.

Only a few counts were recorded for this clonotype. The V and J genes are TRBV29-1 and TRBJ2-1; D is perhaps TRBD1 (5 bases). The CDR3 is made up of 10 amino acids. Germline CDR1 SQVTM, CDR2 ANQGSEA. Trimming left V 7 bases short and J 9 bases short, with 10 bases between. The CDR3: CSATGGEQFF. CDR3 nucleotide sequence: TGCAGCGCAACAGGTGGTGAGCAGTTCTTC.

The chain couples TRBV11-2 to TRBJ2-7; D is undetermined. The CDR3 runs 13 residues. Trimming left V 0 bases short and J 3 bases short, with 6 bases between. CDR1 is SGHAT, CDR2 FQNNGV, per germline. The CDR3 coding sequence is TGTGCCAGCAGCTTAGATCTCGTCTACGAGCAGTACTTC. This gives the protein CASSLDLVYEQYF.